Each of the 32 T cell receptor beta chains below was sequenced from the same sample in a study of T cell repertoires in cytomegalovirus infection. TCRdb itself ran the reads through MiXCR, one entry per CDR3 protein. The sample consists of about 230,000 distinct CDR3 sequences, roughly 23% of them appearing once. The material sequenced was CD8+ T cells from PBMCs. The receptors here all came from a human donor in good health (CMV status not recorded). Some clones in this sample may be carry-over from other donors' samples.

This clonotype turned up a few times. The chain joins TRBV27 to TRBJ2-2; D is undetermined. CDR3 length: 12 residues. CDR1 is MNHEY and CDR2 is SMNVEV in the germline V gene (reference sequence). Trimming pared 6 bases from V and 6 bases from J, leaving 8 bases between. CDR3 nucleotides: TGTGCCAGCAGGGGTAATCCCGGGGAGCTGTTTTTT. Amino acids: CASRGNPGELFF.

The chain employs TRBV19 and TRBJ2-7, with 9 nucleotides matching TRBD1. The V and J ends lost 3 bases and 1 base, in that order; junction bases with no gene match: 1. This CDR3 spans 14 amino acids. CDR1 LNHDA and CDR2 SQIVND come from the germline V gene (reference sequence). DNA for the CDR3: TGTGCCAGTAGTATTGGGACAGGGTCCTACGAGCAGTACTTC. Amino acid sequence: CASSIGTGSYEQYF.

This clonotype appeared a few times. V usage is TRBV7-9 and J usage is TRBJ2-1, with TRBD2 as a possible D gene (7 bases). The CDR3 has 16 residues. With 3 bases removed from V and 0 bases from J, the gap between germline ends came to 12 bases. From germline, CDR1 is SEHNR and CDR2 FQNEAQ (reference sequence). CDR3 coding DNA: TGTGCCAGCAGCTTGCGGGGGCGATACTCCTACAATGAGCAGTTCTTC. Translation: CASSLRGRYSYNEQFF.

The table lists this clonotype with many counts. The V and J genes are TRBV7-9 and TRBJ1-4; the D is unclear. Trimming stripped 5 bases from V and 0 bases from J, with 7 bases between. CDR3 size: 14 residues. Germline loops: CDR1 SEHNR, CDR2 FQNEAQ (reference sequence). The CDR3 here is CASSGDTTNEKLFF. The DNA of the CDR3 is TGTGCCAGCAGCGGGGATACAACTAATGAAAAACTGTTTTTT.

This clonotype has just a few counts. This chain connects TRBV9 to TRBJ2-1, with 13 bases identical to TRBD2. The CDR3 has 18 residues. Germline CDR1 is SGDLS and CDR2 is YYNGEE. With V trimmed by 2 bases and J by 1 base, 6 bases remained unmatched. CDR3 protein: CASSVSGLAGSSYNEQFF. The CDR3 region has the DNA TGTGCCAGCAGCGTCTCGGGACTAGCGGGGTCATCCTACAATGAGCAGTTCTTC.

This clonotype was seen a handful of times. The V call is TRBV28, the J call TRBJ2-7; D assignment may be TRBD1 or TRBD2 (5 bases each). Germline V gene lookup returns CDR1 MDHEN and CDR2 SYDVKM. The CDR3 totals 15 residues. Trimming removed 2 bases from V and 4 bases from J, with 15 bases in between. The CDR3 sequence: CASSLVGTENYEQYF. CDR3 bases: TGTGCCAGCAGTTTAGTCGGGACGGAGAATTACGAGCAGTACTTC.

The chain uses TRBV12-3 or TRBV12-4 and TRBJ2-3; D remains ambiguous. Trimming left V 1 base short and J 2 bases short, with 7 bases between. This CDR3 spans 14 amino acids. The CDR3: CASSLESFTDTQYF. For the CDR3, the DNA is TGTGCCAGCAGTTTAGAGTCCTTCACAGATACGCAGTATTTT.

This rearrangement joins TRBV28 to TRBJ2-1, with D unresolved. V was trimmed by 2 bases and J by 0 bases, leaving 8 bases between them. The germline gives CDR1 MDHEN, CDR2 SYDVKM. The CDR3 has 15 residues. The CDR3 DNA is TGTGCCAGCAGTTTAGACACCAGCTCCTACAATGAGCAGTTCTTC. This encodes CASSLDTSSYNEQFF.

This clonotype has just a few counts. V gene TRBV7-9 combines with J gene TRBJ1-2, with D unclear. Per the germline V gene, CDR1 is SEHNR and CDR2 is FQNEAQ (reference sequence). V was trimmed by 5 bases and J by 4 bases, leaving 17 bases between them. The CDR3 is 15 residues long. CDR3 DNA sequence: TGTGCCAGCAGCAGACCACAGTCAAACCTCTATGGCTACACCTTC. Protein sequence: CASSRPQSNLYGYTF.

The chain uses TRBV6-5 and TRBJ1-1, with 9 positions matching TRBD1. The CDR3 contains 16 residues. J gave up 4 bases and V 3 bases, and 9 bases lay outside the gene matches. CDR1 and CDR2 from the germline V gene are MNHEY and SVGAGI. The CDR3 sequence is CASSYEQGAWGTEAFF. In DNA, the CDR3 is TGTGCCAGCAGTTATGAACAGGGGGCCTGGGGCACTGAAGCTTTCTTT.

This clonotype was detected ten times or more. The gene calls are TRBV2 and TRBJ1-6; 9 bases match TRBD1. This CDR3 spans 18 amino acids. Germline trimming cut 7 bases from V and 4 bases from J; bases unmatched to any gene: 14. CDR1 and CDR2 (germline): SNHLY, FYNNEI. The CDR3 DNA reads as TGTGCCAGCAAAGGCCCCCGTCGGGACAGGGTTTATAATTCACCCCTCCACTTT. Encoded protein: CASKGPRRDRVYNSPLHF.

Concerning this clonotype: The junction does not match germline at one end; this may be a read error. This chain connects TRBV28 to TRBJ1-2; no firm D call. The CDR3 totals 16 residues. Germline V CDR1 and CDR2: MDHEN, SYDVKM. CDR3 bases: TGTGCCAGCAGTCGCCCCTCGGGTATAAATAACTATGGCTATACCTTC. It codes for CASSRPSGINNYGYTF.

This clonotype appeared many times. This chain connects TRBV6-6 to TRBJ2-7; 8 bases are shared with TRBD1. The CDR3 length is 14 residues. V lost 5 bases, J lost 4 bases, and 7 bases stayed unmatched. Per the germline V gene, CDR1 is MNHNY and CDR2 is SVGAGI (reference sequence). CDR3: CASSPTGGLYEQYF. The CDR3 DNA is TGTGCCAGCAGTCCCACAGGGGGATTATACGAGCAGTACTTC.

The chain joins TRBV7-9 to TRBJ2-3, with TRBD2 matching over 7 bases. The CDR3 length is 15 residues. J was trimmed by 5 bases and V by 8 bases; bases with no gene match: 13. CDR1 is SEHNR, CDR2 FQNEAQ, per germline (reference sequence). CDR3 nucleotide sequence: TGTGCCAGCGCCCCGGGGAGCGGGGAGATAGATACGCAGTATTTT. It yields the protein CASAPGSGEIDTQYF.

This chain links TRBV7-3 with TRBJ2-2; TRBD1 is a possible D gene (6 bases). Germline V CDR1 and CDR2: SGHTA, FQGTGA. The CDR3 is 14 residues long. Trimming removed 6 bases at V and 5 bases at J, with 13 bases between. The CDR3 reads CASSPDGQTGELFF. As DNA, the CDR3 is TGTGCCAGCAGTCCCGACGGACAGACCGGGGAGCTGTTTTTT.

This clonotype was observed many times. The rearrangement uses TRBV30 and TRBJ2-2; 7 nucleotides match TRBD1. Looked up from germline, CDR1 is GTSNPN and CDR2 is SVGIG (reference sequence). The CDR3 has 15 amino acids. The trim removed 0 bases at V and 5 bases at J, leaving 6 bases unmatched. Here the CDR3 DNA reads TGTGCCTGGAGTGTTACAGGGGCGAGGACCGGGGAGCTGTTTTTT. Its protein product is CAWSVTGARTGELFF.

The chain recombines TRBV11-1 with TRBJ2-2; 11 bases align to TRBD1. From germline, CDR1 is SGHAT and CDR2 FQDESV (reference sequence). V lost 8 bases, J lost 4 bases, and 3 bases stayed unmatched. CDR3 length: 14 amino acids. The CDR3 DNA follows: TGTGCCAGCGGGGACAGGGGGATCACCGGGGAGCTGTTTTTT. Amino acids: CASGDRGITGELFF.

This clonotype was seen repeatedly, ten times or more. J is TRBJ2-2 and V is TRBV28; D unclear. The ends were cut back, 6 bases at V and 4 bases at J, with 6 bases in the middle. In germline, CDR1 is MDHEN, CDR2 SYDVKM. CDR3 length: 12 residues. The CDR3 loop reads CASRTATGELFF. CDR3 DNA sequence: TGTGCCAGCAGAACAGCCACCGGGGAGCTGTTTTTT. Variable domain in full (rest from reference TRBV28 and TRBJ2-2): DVKVTQSSRYLVKRTGEKVFLECVQDMDHENMFWYRQDPGLGLRLIYFSYDVKMKEKGDIPEGYSVSREKKERFSLILESASTNQTSMYLCASRTATGELFFGEGSRLTVL.

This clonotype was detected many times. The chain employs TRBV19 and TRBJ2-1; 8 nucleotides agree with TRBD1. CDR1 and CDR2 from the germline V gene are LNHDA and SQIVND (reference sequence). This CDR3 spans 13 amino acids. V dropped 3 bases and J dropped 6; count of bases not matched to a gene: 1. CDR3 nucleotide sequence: TGTGCCAGTAGTATCGACAGGGGCAATGAGCAGTTCTTC. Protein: CASSIDRGNEQFF.

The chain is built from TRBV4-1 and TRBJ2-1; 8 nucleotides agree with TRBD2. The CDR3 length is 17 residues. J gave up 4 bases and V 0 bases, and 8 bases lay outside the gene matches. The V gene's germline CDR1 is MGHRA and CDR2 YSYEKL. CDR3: CASSQDRRQRGYNEQFF. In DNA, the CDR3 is TGCGCCAGCAGCCAAGATAGGAGACAGCGGGGGTACAATGAGCAGTTCTTC.

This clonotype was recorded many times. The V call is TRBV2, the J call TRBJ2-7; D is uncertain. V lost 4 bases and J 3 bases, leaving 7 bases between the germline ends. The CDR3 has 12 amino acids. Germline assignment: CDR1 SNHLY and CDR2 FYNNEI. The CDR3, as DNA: TGTGCCAGCAGTGGGGCAGACTACGAGCAGTACTTC. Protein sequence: CASSGADYEQYF.

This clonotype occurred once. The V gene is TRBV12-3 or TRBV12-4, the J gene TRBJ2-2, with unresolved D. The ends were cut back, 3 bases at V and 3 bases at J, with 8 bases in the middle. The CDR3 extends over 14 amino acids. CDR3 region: CASSLTDHTGELFF. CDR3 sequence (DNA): TGTGCCAGCAGTTTGACGGACCACACCGGGGAGCTGTTTTTT.

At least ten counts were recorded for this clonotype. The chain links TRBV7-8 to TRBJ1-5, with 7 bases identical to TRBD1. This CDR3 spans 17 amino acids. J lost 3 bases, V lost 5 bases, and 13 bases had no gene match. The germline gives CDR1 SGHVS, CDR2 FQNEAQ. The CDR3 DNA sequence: TGTGCCAGCAGCCAAGGATTTTTGGGACAGACCAATCAGCCCCAGCATTTT. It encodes CASSQGFLGQTNQPQHF.

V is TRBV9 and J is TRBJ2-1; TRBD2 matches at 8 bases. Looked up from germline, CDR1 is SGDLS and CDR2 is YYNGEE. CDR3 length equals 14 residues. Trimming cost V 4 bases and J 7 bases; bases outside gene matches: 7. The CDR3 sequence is CASSPTPGGNEQFF. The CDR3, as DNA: TGTGCCAGCAGCCCAACCCCGGGGGGGAATGAGCAGTTCTTC. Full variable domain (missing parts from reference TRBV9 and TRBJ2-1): DSGVTQTPKHLITATGQRVTLRCSPRSGDLSVYWYQQSLDQGLQFLIQYYNGEERAKGNILERFSAQQFPDLHSELNLSSLELGDSALYFCASSPTPGGNEQFFGPGTRLTVL.

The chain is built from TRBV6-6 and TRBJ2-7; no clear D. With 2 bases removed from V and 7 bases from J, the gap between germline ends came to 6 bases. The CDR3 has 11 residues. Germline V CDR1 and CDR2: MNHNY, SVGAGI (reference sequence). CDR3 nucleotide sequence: TGTGCCAGCAGTTACATCCAGGAGCAGTACTTC. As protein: CASSYIQEQYF.

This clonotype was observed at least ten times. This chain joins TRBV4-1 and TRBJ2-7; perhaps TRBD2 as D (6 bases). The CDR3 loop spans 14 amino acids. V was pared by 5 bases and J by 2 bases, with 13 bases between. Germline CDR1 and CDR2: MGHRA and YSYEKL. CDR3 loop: CASSRRESTYEQYF. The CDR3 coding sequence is TGCGCCAGCAGCAGGCGGGAATCCACCTACGAGCAGTACTTC.

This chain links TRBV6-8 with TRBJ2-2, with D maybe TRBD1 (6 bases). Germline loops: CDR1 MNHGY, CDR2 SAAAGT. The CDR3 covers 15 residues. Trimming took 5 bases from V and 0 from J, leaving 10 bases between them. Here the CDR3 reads CASSGGQTNTGELFF. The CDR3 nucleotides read TGTGCCAGCAGTGGTGGACAGACGAACACCGGGGAGCTGTTTTTT.

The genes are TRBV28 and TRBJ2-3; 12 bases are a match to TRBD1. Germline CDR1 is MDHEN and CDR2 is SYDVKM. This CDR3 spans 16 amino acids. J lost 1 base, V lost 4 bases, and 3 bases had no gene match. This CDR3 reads CASSSGTGGRTDTQYF. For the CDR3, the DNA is TGTGCCAGCAGTTCCGGGACAGGGGGCCGCACAGATACGCAGTATTTT.

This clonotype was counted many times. The CDR3 sequence is CSANVLGQGTYEQYF. CDR3 nucleotide sequence: TGCAGTGCTAACGTACTCGGACAGGGCACCTACGAGCAGTACTTC. V gene TRBV20-1 combines with J gene TRBJ2-7; 8 bases map to TRBD1. The V segment lost 4 bases and the J segment 2 bases; nucleotides outside the gene matches: 10. This CDR3 is built from 15 residues. Looked up from germline, CDR1 is DFQATT and CDR2 is SNEGSKA (reference sequence).

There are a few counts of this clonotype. CDR3 in amino acids: CSARVRAVNTEAFF. The CDR3 DNA follows: TGCAGTGCTAGAGTAAGGGCCGTGAACACTGAAGCTTTCTTT. The chain is built from TRBV20-1 and TRBJ1-1; D remains ambiguous. This CDR3 contains 14 residues. The V end was cut by 1 base, the J end by 0 bases, with 9 bases between. Germline V CDR1 and CDR2: DFQATT, SNEGSKA (reference sequence).

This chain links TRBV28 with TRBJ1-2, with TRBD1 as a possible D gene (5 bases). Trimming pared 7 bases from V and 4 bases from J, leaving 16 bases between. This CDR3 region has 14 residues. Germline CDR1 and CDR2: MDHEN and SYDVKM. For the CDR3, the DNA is TGTGCCAGCAACCCGGGGAGGGGCGGCTATGGCTACACCTTC. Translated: CASNPGRGGYGYTF.

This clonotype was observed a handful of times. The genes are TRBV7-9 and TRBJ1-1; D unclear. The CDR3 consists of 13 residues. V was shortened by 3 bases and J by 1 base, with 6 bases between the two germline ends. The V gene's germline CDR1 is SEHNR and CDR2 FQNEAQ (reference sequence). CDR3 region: CASSFLSNTEAFF. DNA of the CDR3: TGTGCCAGCAGCTTTTTGTCGAACACTGAAGCTTTCTTT.